This is a list of T cell receptor beta chains from one sample in a study of CD8 T cells in ankylosing spondylitis. TCRdb reprocessed the 5' RACE reads via MiXCR and lists one record per CDR3 protein. The sample contains more than 500,000 distinct CDR3 sequences, over 4% of which appear only once. Input material: blood, either unsorted or a sorted T cell fraction (not recorded which). The receptors stem from a male donor with ankylosing spondylitis. Both conserved end residues are part of each CDR3. The order of the fields is clone size, D gene, J gene, V gene, CDR3 DNA, CDR3 protein. The D gene is left open where the match is weak. The size field is filled for only some rows; it gives once, few, many or a size class.

clone size: many; D gene: .; J gene: TRBJ1-2; V gene: TRBV7-9; CDR3 DNA: TGTGCCAGCAGCTTTGCCGGGGGATCGTCCGGCTACACCTTC; CDR3 protein: CASSFAGGSSGYTF
clone size: .; D gene: TRBD2; J gene: TRBJ2-7; V gene: TRBV7-9; CDR3 DNA: TGTGCCAGCGGCCCCGTGCTAGCGGGAGTGTACGAGCAGTACTTC; CDR3 protein: CASGPVLAGVYEQYF
clone size: many; D gene: .; J gene: TRBJ1-4; V gene: TRBV4-3; CDR3 DNA: TGCGCCAGCAGCCACTTAGCAAACGAAAAACTGTTTTTT; CDR3 protein: CASSHLANEKLFF
clone size: few; D gene: .; J gene: TRBJ2-5; V gene: TRBV4-1; CDR3 DNA: TGCGCCAGCAGCCCTCTAGGGCCCTTGGGCCAGTACTTC; CDR3 protein: CASSPLGPLGQYF
clone size: .; D gene: .; J gene: TRBJ2-3; V gene: TRBV4-3; CDR3 DNA: TGCGCCAGCAGCCACCGGGGTTACACAGATACGCAGTATTTT; CDR3 protein: CASSHRGYTDTQYF
clone size: many; D gene: .; J gene: TRBJ2-3; V gene: TRBV7-3; CDR3 DNA: TGTGCCAGCAGCTTACTAGTAGCAACAGATACGCAGTATTTT; CDR3 protein: CASSLLVATDTQYF
clone size: many; D gene: .; J gene: TRBJ2-3; V gene: TRBV28; CDR3 DNA: TGTGCCAGCAGCTCTAGTTCCGGTAGCACAGATACGCAGTATTTT; CDR3 protein: CASSSSSGSTDTQYF
clone size: many; D gene: TRBD1; J gene: TRBJ1-4; V gene: TRBV7-8; CDR3 DNA: TGTGCCAGCAGCTTAGTAAGGGACAGGACTAATGAAAAACTGTTTTTT; CDR3 protein: CASSLVRDRTNEKLFF
clone size: many; D gene: TRBD1; J gene: TRBJ1-4; V gene: TRBV7-2; CDR3 DNA: TGTGCCAGCAGCCGTCAGACAGGGAGCACTAATGAAAAACTGTTTTTT; CDR3 protein: CASSRQTGSTNEKLFF
clone size: many; D gene: .; J gene: TRBJ2-3; V gene: TRBV7-7; CDR3 DNA: TGTGCTAGCAGCTTAGGTACAATGAGCACAGATACGCAGTATTTT; CDR3 protein: CASSLGTMSTDTQYF
clone size: many; D gene: TRBD2; J gene: TRBJ2-2; V gene: TRBV20-1; CDR3 DNA: TGCAGTGCCACGCGGGGGGACACCGGGGAGCTGTTTTTT; CDR3 protein: CSATRGDTGELFF
clone size: many; D gene: .; J gene: TRBJ2-7; V gene: TRBV4-2; CDR3 DNA: TGTGCCAGCAGCCAAGATCTCGGGGCCGGAATATTCTCCTACGAGCAGTACTTC; CDR3 protein: CASSQDLGAGIFSYEQYF
clone size: many; D gene: TRBD2; J gene: TRBJ2-4; V gene: TRBV7-9; CDR3 DNA: TGTGCCAGCAGCGCTAGCGGGAAGAAAAACATTCAGTACTTC; CDR3 protein: CASSASGKKNIQYF
clone size: many; D gene: .; J gene: TRBJ2-2; V gene: TRBV10-3; CDR3 DNA: TGTGCCATCAGTACAGTCACCGGGGAGCTGTTTTTT; CDR3 protein: CAISTVTGELFF
clone size: many; D gene: .; J gene: TRBJ2-5; V gene: TRBV6-6; CDR3 DNA: TGTGCCAGCAGCTCACGGGGGATAGGGGAGACCCAGTACTTC; CDR3 protein: CASSSRGIGETQYF
clone size: many; D gene: .; J gene: TRBJ2-3; V gene: TRBV25-1; CDR3 DNA: TGTGCCAGCACCTCGGCAGGTGGTACGCAGTATTTT; CDR3 protein: CASTSAGGTQYF
clone size: few; D gene: TRBD1; J gene: TRBJ1-2; V gene: TRBV20-1; CDR3 DNA: TGCAGTGCTAGCGCCGGGACAGGGGGCGGCTATGGCTACACCTTC; CDR3 protein: CSASAGTGGGYGYTF
clone size: many; D gene: .; J gene: TRBJ1-4; V gene: TRBV29-1; CDR3 DNA: TGCAGCGTCCCCGTGGGAGGTTATAATGAAAAACTGTTTTTT; CDR3 protein: CSVPVGGYNEKLFF
clone size: .; D gene: .; J gene: TRBJ1-1; V gene: TRBV20-1; CDR3 DNA: TGCAGTGCTCCATTGGGGGGGGTAGGGACTGAAGCTTTCTTT; CDR3 protein: CSAPLGGVGTEAFF
clone size: many; D gene: .; J gene: TRBJ1-3; V gene: TRBV6-5; CDR3 DNA: TGTGCCAGCAGAGAACAGGGTGGCACCATATATTTT; CDR3 protein: CASREQGGTIYF
clone size: many; D gene: TRBD1; J gene: TRBJ2-2; V gene: TRBV6-6; CDR3 DNA: TGTGCCAGCACTCAGGGGGAGACCGGGGAGCTGTTTTTT; CDR3 protein: CASTQGETGELFF
clone size: many; D gene: .; J gene: TRBJ2-4; V gene: TRBV7-8; CDR3 DNA: TGTGCCAGCAGCTTAGAGCCAGGCTCAAACATTCAGTACTTC; CDR3 protein: CASSLEPGSNIQYF
clone size: few; D gene: .; J gene: TRBJ2-3; V gene: TRBV7-2; CDR3 DNA: TGTGCCAGCACCCTAGTGACCACAGATACGCAGTATTTT; CDR3 protein: CASTLVTTDTQYF
clone size: .; D gene: .; J gene: TRBJ2-3; V gene: TRBV20-1; CDR3 DNA: TGCAGTGCTAGACAGAGCACAGATACGCAGTATTTT; CDR3 protein: CSARQSTDTQYF
clone size: many; D gene: TRBD1; J gene: TRBJ2-1; V gene: TRBV6-1; CDR3 DNA: TGTGCCAGTAGACAGGGGGCTTACAATGAGCAGTTCTTC; CDR3 protein: CASRQGAYNEQFF
clone size: many; D gene: .; J gene: TRBJ2-5; V gene: TRBV7-9; CDR3 DNA: TGTGCCAGCAGCTTAGACAGGTACCAAGAGACCCAGTACTTC; CDR3 protein: CASSLDRYQETQYF
clone size: many; D gene: .; J gene: TRBJ1-2; V gene: TRBV4-3; CDR3 DNA: TGCGCCAGCAGCCCAAACACAGGGATCGCCTATGGCTACACCTTC; CDR3 protein: CASSPNTGIAYGYTF
clone size: many; D gene: .; J gene: TRBJ2-1; V gene: TRBV7-9; CDR3 DNA: TGTGCCAGCAGAACAGGGTCGAATGAGCAGTTCTTC; CDR3 protein: CASRTGSNEQFF
clone size: many; D gene: .; J gene: TRBJ2-5; V gene: TRBV4-2; CDR3 DNA: TGTGCCAGCAGCCAACTGGGGGGCGGGGAGACCCAGTACTTC; CDR3 protein: CASSQLGGGETQYF
clone size: many; D gene: .; J gene: TRBJ1-1; V gene: TRBV6-1; CDR3 DNA: TGTGCCAGCAGTGTCGACTGGCGGGAAGCTTTCTTT; CDR3 protein: CASSVDWREAFF
clone size: many; D gene: TRBD2; J gene: TRBJ2-1; V gene: TRBV24-1; CDR3 DNA: TGTGCCACCAGTGAACCCGGACTAGCGGGGGGGCGGAGGATGGATGAGCAGTTCTTC; CDR3 protein: CATSEPGLAGGRRMDEQFF
clone size: .; D gene: TRBD2; J gene: TRBJ2-1; V gene: TRBV18; CDR3 DNA: TGTGCCAGCTCACCAGCCTCGACTAGCGATTCCTACAATGAGCAGTTCTTC; CDR3 protein: CASSPASTSDSYNEQFF
clone size: many; D gene: TRBD1; J gene: TRBJ2-2; V gene: TRBV6-1; CDR3 DNA: TGTGCCAGCAGGCCTACAGGGGTGGCCACCGGGGAGCTGTTTTTT; CDR3 protein: CASRPTGVATGELFF
clone size: many; D gene: TRBD1; J gene: TRBJ2-1; V gene: TRBV5-6; CDR3 DNA: TGTGCCAGCACCCGCCCCGGGACAGGGTACAATGAGCAGTTCTTC; CDR3 protein: CASTRPGTGYNEQFF
clone size: .; D gene: .; J gene: TRBJ2-1; V gene: TRBV7-9; CDR3 DNA: TGTGCCAGCAGCTTTATGTCCTACAATGAGCAGTTCTTC; CDR3 protein: CASSFMSYNEQFF
clone size: many; D gene: TRBD1; J gene: TRBJ1-3; V gene: TRBV20-1; CDR3 DNA: TGCAGTGCTAGAGGGGGCAGGGGGATTGGAAACACCATATATTTT; CDR3 protein: CSARGGRGIGNTIYF
clone size: many; D gene: .; J gene: TRBJ1-5; V gene: TRBV20-1; CDR3 DNA: TGCAGTGCTAGAAACAGTTTTAGCAATCAGCCCCAGCATTTT; CDR3 protein: CSARNSFSNQPQHF
clone size: many; D gene: TRBD1; J gene: TRBJ2-3; V gene: TRBV27; CDR3 DNA: TGTGCCAGCATGAGGTTGGGCCGGACAGGGGGGTCGGATACGCAGTATTTT; CDR3 protein: CASMRLGRTGGSDTQYF
clone size: many; D gene: .; J gene: TRBJ2-5; V gene: TRBV14; CDR3 DNA: TGTGCCAGCAGCAGGGGGGCGTTACAAGAGACCCAGTACTTC; CDR3 protein: CASSRGALQETQYF
clone size: once; D gene: .; J gene: TRBJ2-3; V gene: TRBV20-1; CDR3 DNA: TGCAGTGTAAAGTGGCTAGCGAAAGCAGATACGCAGTATTTT; CDR3 protein: CSVKWLAKADTQYF
clone size: .; D gene: TRBD2; J gene: TRBJ2-2; V gene: TRBV5-1; CDR3 DNA: TGCGCCAGCAGAAGATATAGCGGGAGCGTGAACACCGGGGAGCTGTTTTTT; CDR3 protein: CASRRYSGSVNTGELFF
clone size: many; D gene: .; J gene: TRBJ1-6; V gene: TRBV7-9; CDR3 DNA: TGTGCCAGCATCGCCTTTCCCGGACAGTATAATTCACCCCTCCACTTT; CDR3 protein: CASIAFPGQYNSPLHF
clone size: many; D gene: .; J gene: TRBJ1-3; V gene: TRBV10-3; CDR3 DNA: TGTGCCATCAGTAGGACCGCTGGAAACACCATATATTTT; CDR3 protein: CAISRTAGNTIYF
clone size: .; D gene: TRBD1; J gene: TRBJ1-1; V gene: TRBV20-1; CDR3 DNA: TGCAGTCATCAGGGGGCATGGATAACTGAAGCTTTCTTT; CDR3 protein: CSHQGAWITEAFF
clone size: many; D gene: .; J gene: TRBJ1-2; V gene: TRBV29-1; CDR3 DNA: TGCAGCGTTGGAGGGGGGTATGGCTACACCTTC; CDR3 protein: CSVGGGYGYTF
clone size: .; D gene: TRBD1; J gene: TRBJ1-5; V gene: TRBV25-1; CDR3 DNA: TGTGCCAGCAGTGAACAGGGGGCGAGTCAGCCCCAGCATTTT; CDR3 protein: CASSEQGASQPQHF
clone size: few; D gene: TRBD2; J gene: TRBJ2-1; V gene: TRBV10-3; CDR3 DNA: TGTGCCATCAGTGGGGGACTAGCGCAACAGTTCTTC; CDR3 protein: CAISGGLAQQFF
clone size: many; D gene: .; J gene: TRBJ2-5; V gene: TRBV20-1; CDR3 DNA: TGCAGTGCTTTTTCCCGGGACGGGCAAGAGACCCAGTACTTC; CDR3 protein: CSAFSRDGQETQYF
clone size: many; D gene: TRBD1; J gene: TRBJ1-5; V gene: TRBV4-2; CDR3 DNA: TGTGCCAGCAGCTACGGACAGGGCGGTCAGCCCCAGCATTTT; CDR3 protein: CASSYGQGGQPQHF
clone size: many; D gene: .; J gene: TRBJ2-3; V gene: TRBV7-2; CDR3 DNA: TGTGCCAGCAGCCTCTCACTCGGGGATACGCAGTATTTT; CDR3 protein: CASSLSLGDTQYF